The next 21 T cell receptor beta chains were all read from a single sample in a study of PD-1 blockade in classical Hodgkin lymphoma. The protocol was immunoSEQ multiplex PCR, while the TCRdb copy is restricted to in-frame clones and leaves out a portion. Altogether roughly 30,000 clones are present, less than 85% being singletons, with the ten largest covering 0.45% to 0.7%. The time point: cycle 4 day 1 (C4D1), after 6 weeks of nivolumab. There was relapse after autologous stem cell transplantation in every patient, and there was variation in brentuximab vedotin exposure. Thawed PBMCs yielded CD4+ T cells through magnetic negative selection. This material consisted of CD4+ T cells from blood, taken before the fourth cycle of nivolumab. These receptors were collected from a human donor with classical Hodgkin lymphoma.

The gene calls are TRBV2 and TRBJ2-3, with 8 bases matching TRBD2. The CDR3 runs 15 residues. J lost 0 bases, V lost 3 bases, and 2 bases had no gene match. The germline gives CDR1 SNHLY, CDR2 FYNNEI. The CDR3 region has the DNA TGTGCCAGCAGTGACGGGGGGGGGAGCACAGATACGCAGTATTTT. Translating it yields CASSDGGGSTDTQYF.

This chain joins TRBV6-6 and TRBJ1-1; 10 bases agree with TRBD1. Germline-derived CDR1 and CDR2 are MNHNY and SVGAGI (reference sequence). V shed 1 base and J 8 bases; nucleotides not matched to a gene: 7. This CDR3 is 15 amino acids long. DNA for the CDR3: TGTGCCAGCAGTTACTTGCCGGGACAGGGGTTAGAAGCTTTCTTT. It is translated as CASSYLPGQGLEAFF.

The chain links TRBV18 to TRBJ2-7; 12 bases fit TRBD2. The CDR3 has 16 amino acids. Germline V gene lookup returns CDR1 KGHSH and CDR2 LQKENI. The junction had 5 bases not matched to a gene; V was cut back by 3 bases and J by 2 bases. In DNA, the CDR3 is TGTGCCAGCTCACCCCAGCTAGCGGGGGGGACCTACGAGCAGTACTTC. Protein: CASSPQLAGGTYEQYF.

This clone has more than one count but fewer than ten. V is TRBV4-2 and J is TRBJ2-7; 9 bases line up with TRBD1. The CDR3 has 16 residues. The V segment lost 2 bases and the J segment 6 bases; nucleotides outside the gene matches: 11. Germline CDR1 and CDR2: LGHNA and YNFKEQ. CDR3 residues: CASSQNTGTGFREQYF. The CDR3 DNA is TGTGCCAGCAGCCAAAATACCGGGACAGGGTTTCGCGAGCAGTACTTC.

V usage is TRBV7-9 and J usage is TRBJ1-1, with TRBD1 matching 7 bases. CDR3 length: 13 residues. Trimming cost V 10 bases and J 4 bases; bases outside gene matches: 9. Germline CDR1 reads SEHNR; CDR2 reads FQNEAQ (reference sequence). CDR3 residues: CANRTTGITEAFF. In DNA form, the CDR3 reads TGTGCCAACAGGACGACAGGGATCACTGAAGCTTTCTTT.

This chain connects TRBV28 to TRBJ2-2; D unresolved. Trimming removed 0 bases at V and 4 bases at J, with 9 bases between. This CDR3 spans 15 amino acids. The germline V gene has CDR1 MDHEN and CDR2 SYDVKM. The CDR3 DNA follows: TGTGCCAGCAGTTTATGGGTGGTTACCACCGGGGAGCTGTTTTTT. Amino acids: CASSLWVVTTGELFF. Based on the CDR3 plus reference TRBV28 and TRBJ2-2, the full variable domain is DVKVTQSSRYLVKRTGEKVFLECVQDMDHENMFWYRQDPGLGLRLIYFSYDVKMKEKGDIPEGYSVSREKKERFSLILESASTNQTSMYLCASSLWVVTTGELFFGEGSRLTVL.

The chain carries TRBV19 and TRBJ2-1; D assignment may be TRBD1 or TRBD2 (6 bases each). The CDR3 loop spans 15 amino acids. Germline V gives CDR1 LNHDA, CDR2 SQIVND (reference sequence). Trimming stripped 7 bases from V and 1 base from J, with 14 bases between. DNA for the CDR3: TGTGCCAGTAAGGGTGGAGGGGGGTCCTACAATGAGCAGTTCTTC. The encoded protein is CASKGGGGSYNEQFF.

This clone was seen only a few times. The rearrangement links TRBV18 to TRBJ2-6, with D unresolved. V lost 3 bases and J lost 0, with 9 bases in between. Germline values: CDR1 KGHSH, CDR2 LQKENI. CDR3 size: 16 residues. In DNA, the CDR3 is TGTGCCAGCTCACCGGTAGGATCCTCTGGGGCCAACGTCCTGACTTTC. It encodes CASSPVGSSGANVLTF.

V is TRBV10-3 and J is TRBJ1-6; possible D gene TRBD1, 6 bases. Germline V gene lookup returns CDR1 ENHRY and CDR2 SYGVKD. V lost 3 bases, J lost 5 bases, and 11 bases lay in between. CDR3 size: 15 residues. In DNA form, the CDR3 reads TGTGCCATCAGTGACCAGGGGAGTGATAATTCACCCCTCCACTTT. Protein: CAISDQGSDNSPLHF.

CDR3 sequence reads: CASSDGIGDGYTF. Written as DNA, the CDR3 is TGTGCCAGCAGTGACGGGATAGGGGATGGCTACACCTTC. The chain recombines TRBV25-1 with TRBJ1-2, with D maybe TRBD1 (5 bases). V was trimmed by 3 bases and J by 6 bases, leaving 11 bases between them. The CDR3 sequence is 13 residues long. Germline V CDR1 and CDR2: MGHDK, SYGVNS.

This rearrangement joins TRBV6-5 to TRBJ2-2; D is unclear. This CDR3 has 12 residues. V was shortened by 11 bases and J by 0 bases, with 7 bases between the two germline ends. CDR1 and CDR2 from the germline V gene are MNHEY and SVGAGI. CDR3 in DNA: TGTGCCTCAGTCGCGAACACCGGGGAGCTGTTTTTT. Translated: CASVANTGELFF.

This clone was observed once. The CDR3 DNA is TGTGCCAGCAGCCCCGGGACTAGCGGGGGGGCCAGAGAGACCCAGTACTTC. Protein: CASSPGTSGGARETQYF. The chain recombines TRBV11-2 with TRBJ2-5; 16 bases line up with TRBD2. The CDR3 is 17 amino acids. V trimming: 5 bases; J trimming: 4 bases; junction bases outside the gene matches: 7. Germline V gene lookup returns CDR1 SGHAT and CDR2 FQNNGV.

The CDR3 region has the DNA TGTGCCAGCAGTTACGCGGACAGGGTTTTTTTAGGTGGCTACACCTTC. This translates into CASSYADRVFLGGYTF. V gene TRBV6-5 combines with J gene TRBJ1-2; 8 bases are a match to TRBD1. The J segment lost 7 bases and the V segment lost 2 bases, leaving 12 bases of the junction unmatched. The CDR3 is 16 residues long. Germline CDR1 reads MNHEY; CDR2 reads SVGAGI.

V gene TRBV4-3 combines with J gene TRBJ2-2, with 7 bases identical to TRBD1. J was trimmed by 5 bases and V by 0 bases; bases with no gene match: 9. The CDR3 length is 17 residues. CDR1 is LGHNA and CDR2 is YSLEER in the germline V gene. The CDR3 spells CASSQEVAPRGTGELFF. CDR3 nucleotides: TGCGCCAGCAGCCAAGAGGTGGCCCCCAGGGGGACCGGGGAGCTGTTTTTT.

The J gene is TRBJ1-2, the V gene TRBV11-2, with a tentative D call TRBD1 (5 bases). Trimming took off 3 bases at V and 1 base at J, with 12 bases between the two ends. The CDR3 length is 15 residues. Germline CDR1 SGHAT, CDR2 FQNNGV. The CDR3 bases are TGTGCCAGCAGCTTTTCGCAGGGCCATAACTATGGCTACACCTTC. Translated, it gives CASSFSQGHNYGYTF.

The chain joins TRBV28 to TRBJ2-1; 12 nucleotides align to TRBD2. The V gene end was trimmed by 1 base and the J gene end by 3 bases; junction bases not matched to a gene: 4. In germline, CDR1 is MDHEN, CDR2 SYDVKM. The CDR3 is made up of 17 amino acids. Here the CDR3 DNA reads TGTGCCAGCAGTTTATTACTAGCGGGAGGACTCTACAATGAGCAGTTCTTC. The encoded protein is CASSLLLAGGLYNEQFF.

The rearrangement links TRBV4-3 to TRBJ1-5; D ambiguous. V was pared by 0 bases and J by 7 bases, with 13 bases between. The CDR3 is made up of 15 amino acids. Germline CDR1 reads LGHNA; CDR2 reads YSLEER. CDR3 region: CASSQDFVGLQPQHF. The CDR3 DNA sequence: TGCGCCAGCAGCCAAGATTTCGTAGGGTTGCAGCCCCAGCATTTT.

The chain has TRBV6-5 and TRBJ2-7; 9 bases agree with TRBD2. In germline, CDR1 is MNHEY, CDR2 SVGAGI. V was pared by 2 bases and J by 4 bases, with 3 bases of the junction left unmatched. This CDR3 has 14 amino acids. The CDR3 protein is CASSYRREGYEQYF. DNA of the CDR3: TGTGCCAGCAGTTACAGGCGGGAGGGTTACGAGCAGTACTTC.

CDR3 sequence reads: CASSTLRETQYF. In DNA, the CDR3 is TGTGCCAGCAGCACCCTGAGAGAGACCCAGTACTTC. The chain recombines TRBV5-8 with TRBJ2-5; no definite D call. Germline V gene lookup returns CDR1 SGHTS and CDR2 YDEGEE. Trimming shortened V by 4 bases and J by 4 bases, and 8 bases separated the two germline ends. This CDR3 has 12 residues.

This clone was counted between two and nine times. V gene TRBV7-6 combines with J gene TRBJ2-7; 12 nucleotides align to TRBD2. The V segment lost 1 base and the J segment 6 bases; nucleotides outside the gene matches: 19. CDR3 length: 20 residues. Per germline, CDR1 SGHVS and CDR2 FNYEAQ. Written as DNA, the CDR3 is TGTGCCAGCAGCTTAGAAGCTCGGGCGACTAGCGGGAGTTTATCTCGCGAGCAGTACTTC. This codes for CASSLEARATSGSLSREQYF.

This chain joins TRBV19 and TRBJ2-7, with 9 bases lining up with TRBD1. Germline assignment: CDR1 LNHDA and CDR2 SQIVND (reference sequence). V lost 1 base to trimming and J lost 5 bases; unmatched junction nucleotides: 3. This CDR3 has 14 amino acids. CDR3 bases: TGTGCCAGTAGTATAGGGGGACAGGGTAACGAGCAGTACTTC. This codes for CASSIGGQGNEQYF.